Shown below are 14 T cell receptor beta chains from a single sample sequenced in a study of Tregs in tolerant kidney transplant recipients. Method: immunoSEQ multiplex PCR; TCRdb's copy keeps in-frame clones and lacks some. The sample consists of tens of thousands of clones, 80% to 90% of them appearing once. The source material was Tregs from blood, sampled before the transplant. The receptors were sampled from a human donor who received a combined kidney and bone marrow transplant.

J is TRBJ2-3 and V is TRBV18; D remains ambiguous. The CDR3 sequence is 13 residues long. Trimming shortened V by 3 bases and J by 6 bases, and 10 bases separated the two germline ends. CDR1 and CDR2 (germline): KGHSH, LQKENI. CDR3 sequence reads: CASSPGAPDTQYF. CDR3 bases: TGTGCCAGCTCACCCGGCGCCCCGGATACGCAGTATTTT.

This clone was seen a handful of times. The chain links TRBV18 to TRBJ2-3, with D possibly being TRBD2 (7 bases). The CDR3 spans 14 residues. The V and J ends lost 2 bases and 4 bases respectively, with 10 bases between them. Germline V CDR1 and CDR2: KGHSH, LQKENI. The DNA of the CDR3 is TGTGCCAGCTCACCAGGGGGGGGCGCAGATACGCAGTATTTT. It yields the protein CASSPGGGADTQYF.

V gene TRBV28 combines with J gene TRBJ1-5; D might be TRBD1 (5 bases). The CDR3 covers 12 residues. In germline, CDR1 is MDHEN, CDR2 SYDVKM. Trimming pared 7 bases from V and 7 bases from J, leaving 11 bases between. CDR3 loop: CASTGVHQPQHF. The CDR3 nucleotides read TGTGCCAGCACGGGGGTCCACCAGCCCCAGCATTTT.

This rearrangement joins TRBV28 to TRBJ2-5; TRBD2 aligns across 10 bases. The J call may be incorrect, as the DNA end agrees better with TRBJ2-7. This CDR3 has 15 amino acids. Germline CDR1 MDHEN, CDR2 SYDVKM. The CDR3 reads CASSSIAGGSYEQYF. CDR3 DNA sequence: TGTGCCAGCAGTTCCATAGCGGGAGGCTCCTACGAGCAGTACTTC.

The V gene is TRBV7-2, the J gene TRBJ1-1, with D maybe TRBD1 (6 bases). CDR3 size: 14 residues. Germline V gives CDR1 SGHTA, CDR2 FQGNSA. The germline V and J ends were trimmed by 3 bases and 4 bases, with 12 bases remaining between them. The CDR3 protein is CASSFGGLGTEAFF. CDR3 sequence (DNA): TGTGCCAGCAGCTTCGGGGGGCTGGGCACTGAAGCTTTCTTT.

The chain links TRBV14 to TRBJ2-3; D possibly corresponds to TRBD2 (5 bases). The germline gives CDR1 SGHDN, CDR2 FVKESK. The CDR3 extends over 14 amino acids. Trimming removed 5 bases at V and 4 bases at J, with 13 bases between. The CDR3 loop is CASSYLGLADTQYF. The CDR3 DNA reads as TGTGCCAGCAGCTACCTCGGACTTGCAGATACGCAGTATTTT.

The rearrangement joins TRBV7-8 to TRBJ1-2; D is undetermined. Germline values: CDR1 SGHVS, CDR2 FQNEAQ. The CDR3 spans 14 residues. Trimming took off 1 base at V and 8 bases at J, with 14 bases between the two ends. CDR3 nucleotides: TGTGCCAGCAGCTTAGGGCGGGCTTCATACGGCTACACCTTC. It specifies CASSLGRASYGYTF.

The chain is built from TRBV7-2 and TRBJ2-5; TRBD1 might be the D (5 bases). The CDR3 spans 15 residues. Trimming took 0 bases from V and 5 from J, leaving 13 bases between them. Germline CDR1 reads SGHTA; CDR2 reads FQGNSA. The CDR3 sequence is CASSLAAGISETQYF. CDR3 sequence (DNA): TGTGCCAGCAGCTTAGCGGCAGGGATTTCGGAGACCCAGTACTTC.

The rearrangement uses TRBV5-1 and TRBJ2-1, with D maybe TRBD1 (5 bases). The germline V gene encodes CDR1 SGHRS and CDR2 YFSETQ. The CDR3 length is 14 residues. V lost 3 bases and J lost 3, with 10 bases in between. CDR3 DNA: TGCGCCAGCAGCTCCCAGGGCGTCTACAATGAGCAGTTCTTC. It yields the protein CASSSQGVYNEQFF.

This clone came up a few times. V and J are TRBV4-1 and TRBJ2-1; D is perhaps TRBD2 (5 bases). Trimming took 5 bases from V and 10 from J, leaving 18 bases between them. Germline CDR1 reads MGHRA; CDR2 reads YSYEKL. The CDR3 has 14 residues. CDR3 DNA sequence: TGCGCCAGCAGCACCACGGGCGCCCGACTAGAGCAGTTCTTC. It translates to CASSTTGARLEQFF.

The CDR3 reads CASSLGAATGELFF. The CDR3 DNA reads TGTGCCAGCAGCTTGGGCGCAGCGACCGGGGAGCTGTTTTTT. This rearrangement joins TRBV5-6 to TRBJ2-2; D call uncertain. CDR1 and CDR2 from the germline V gene are SGHDT and YYEEEE. The CDR3 length is 14 residues. The ends were cut back, 0 bases at V and 5 bases at J, with 8 bases in the middle. The variable domain in full, with the rest retrieved from reference TRBV5-6 and TRBJ2-2, is DAGVTQSPTHLIKTRGQQVTLRCSPKSGHDTVSWYQQALGQGPQFIFQYYEEEERQRGNFPDRFSGHQFPNYSSELNVNALLLGDSALYLCASSLGAATGELFFGEGSRLTVL.

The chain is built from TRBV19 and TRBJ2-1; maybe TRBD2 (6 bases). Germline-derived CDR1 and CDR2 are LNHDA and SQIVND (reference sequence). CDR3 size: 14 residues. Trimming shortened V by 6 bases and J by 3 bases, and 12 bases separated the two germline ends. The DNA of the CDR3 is TGTGCCAGTAGGGAGGGGATCTTCTACAATGAGCAGTTCTTC. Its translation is CASREGIFYNEQFF.

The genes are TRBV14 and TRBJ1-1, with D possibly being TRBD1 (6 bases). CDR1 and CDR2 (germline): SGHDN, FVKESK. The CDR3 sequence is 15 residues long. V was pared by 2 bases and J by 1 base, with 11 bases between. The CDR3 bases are TGTGCCAGCAGCCAATTTCAGGGGAAGAACACTGAAGCTTTCTTT. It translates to CASSQFQGKNTEAFF. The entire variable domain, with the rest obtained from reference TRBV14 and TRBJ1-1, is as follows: EAGVTQFPSHSVIEKGQTVTLRCDPISGHDNLYWYRRVMGKEIKFLLHFVKESKQDESGMPNNRFLAERTGGTYSTLKVQPAELEDSGVYFCASSQFQGKNTEAFFGQGTRLTVV.

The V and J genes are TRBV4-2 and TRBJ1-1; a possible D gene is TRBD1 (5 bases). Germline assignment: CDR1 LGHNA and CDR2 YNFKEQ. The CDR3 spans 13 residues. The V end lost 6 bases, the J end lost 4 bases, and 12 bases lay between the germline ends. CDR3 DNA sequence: TGTGCCAGCAGTTATTCCGGGACCACTGAAGCTTTCTTT. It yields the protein CASSYSGTTEAFF.